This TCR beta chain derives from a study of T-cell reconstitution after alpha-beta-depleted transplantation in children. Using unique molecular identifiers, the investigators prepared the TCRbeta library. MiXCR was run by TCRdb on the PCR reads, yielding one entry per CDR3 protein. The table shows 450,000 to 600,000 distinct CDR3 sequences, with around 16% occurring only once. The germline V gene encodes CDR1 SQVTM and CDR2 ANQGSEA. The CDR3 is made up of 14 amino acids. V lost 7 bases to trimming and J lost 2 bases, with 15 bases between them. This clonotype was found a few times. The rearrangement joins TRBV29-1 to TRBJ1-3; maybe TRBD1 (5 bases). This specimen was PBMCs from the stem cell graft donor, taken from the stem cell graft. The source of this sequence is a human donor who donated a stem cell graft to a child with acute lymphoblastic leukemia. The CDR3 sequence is CSGGVQGAGNTIYF. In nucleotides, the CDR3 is TGCAGCGGCGGGGTGCAGGGCGCTGGAAACACCATATATTTT.